The 30 T cell receptor beta chains below were found in one sample sequenced in a study of CD8+CD57+ T cells in acquired aplastic anemia. Flow cytometry had shown expanded CD8+CD57+ cells in the patients chosen for sequencing. CDR3 and TCR beta VDJ profiling relied on genomic DNA as the template. TCRdb reanalysed the reads using MiXCR and keeps one entry per CDR3 protein. The table shows some 150,000 distinct CDR3 sequences, with roughly 48% occurring only once. Input material: sorted CD4+, CD8+, or CD8+CD57+ T cells (not recorded which) from PBMCs. The receptors shown here come from a human donor with aplastic anemia.

The J gene is TRBJ1-1, the V gene TRBV19; D not certain. The length of the CDR3 is 13 residues. Germline V gene data show CDR1 as LNHDA and CDR2 as SQIVND (reference sequence). Trimming removed 3 bases from V and 8 bases from J, with 13 bases in between. The CDR3, as DNA: TGTGCCAGTAGTATTTTGATCGGCGGGGAAGCTTTCTTT. The encoded protein is CASSILIGGEAFF.

The CDR3 DNA reads TGTGCCAGTAGTATGAAGCTCGGACAGGGGGGTACAGATACGCAGTATTTT. This codes for CASSMKLGQGGTDTQYF. The genes are TRBV19 and TRBJ2-3; 10 bases fit TRBD1. CDR1 and CDR2 from the germline V gene are LNHDA and SQIVND (reference sequence). The CDR3 is made up of 17 amino acids. The J segment lost 3 bases and the V segment lost 3 bases, leaving 9 bases of the junction unmatched.

The chain combines TRBV20-1 with TRBJ2-7; D is possibly TRBD2 (6 bases). The V gene lost 0 bases and the J gene lost 6 bases, with 12 bases spanning the gap. The CDR3 covers 13 residues. Germline-derived CDR1 and CDR2 are DFQATT and SNEGSKA (reference sequence). CDR3 nucleotide sequence: TGCAGTGCTAGAGACGGGAGCATAGGCGAGCAGTACTTC. Its translation is CSARDGSIGEQYF.

Many counts were recorded for this clonotype. The rearrangement joins TRBV12-3 or TRBV12-4 to TRBJ1-5, with TRBD1 as a possible D gene (6 bases). V was clipped by 2 bases and J by 5 bases, with 7 bases between them. This CDR3 region has 13 residues. In DNA form, the CDR3 reads TGTGCCAGCAGTTTAAGACAGGATCAGCCCCAGCATTTT. Its protein is CASSLRQDQPQHF.

This clonotype was picked up many times. The chain joins TRBV7-2 to TRBJ1-2; D might be TRBD1 (6 bases). Germline V gene data show CDR1 as SGHTA and CDR2 as FQGNSA. Trimming removed 5 bases at V and 0 bases at J, with 10 bases between. The CDR3 consists of 14 residues. CDR3 sequence: CASSPRTANYGYTF. The DNA of the CDR3 is TGTGCCAGCAGCCCCCGGACAGCTAACTATGGCTACACCTTC.

J is TRBJ1-2 and V is TRBV7-8; D uncertain. The germline gives CDR1 SGHVS, CDR2 FQNEAQ. This CDR3 is built from 14 residues. The V and J ends lost 2 bases and 6 bases respectively, with 13 bases between them. As DNA, the CDR3 is TGTGCCAGCAGCTTAAATTTCGGGGTTGATGGCTACACCTTC. As protein: CASSLNFGVDGYTF.

The chain employs TRBV20-1 and TRBJ1-5; a weak D match, TRBD1 (5 bases). Germline V gene lookup returns CDR1 DFQATT and CDR2 SNEGSKA (reference sequence). Trimming took 3 bases from V and 1 from J, leaving 16 bases between them. This CDR3 region has 16 residues. CDR3 sequence: CSASLSGTQSNQPQHF. CDR3 coding DNA: TGCAGTGCTAGTCTCTCCGGGACCCAAAGCAATCAGCCCCAGCATTTT.

The rearrangement links TRBV29-1 to TRBJ2-1; 9 bases are shared with TRBD1. Trimming took 3 bases from V and 7 from J; bases not matched to a gene: 10. Germline V gene data show CDR1 as SQVTM and CDR2 as ANQGSEA. The CDR3 runs to 15 residues. Here the CDR3 reads CSVEDTGGVRNEQFF. The CDR3 region has the DNA TGCAGCGTTGAGGATACAGGGGGCGTCAGGAATGAGCAGTTCTTC.

In its sample, this clonotype was seen a few times. The chain joins TRBV15 to TRBJ2-5, with D perhaps given as TRBD1 or TRBD2 (7 bases each). Germline V gene data show CDR1 as LNHNV and CDR2 as YYDKDF (reference sequence). The germline V and J ends were trimmed by 3 bases and 6 bases, with 14 bases remaining between them. This CDR3 has 14 amino acids. In DNA form, the CDR3 reads TGTGCCACCAGCAGCCTTCAGGGGGGGAAGACCCAGTACTTC. This sequence encodes CATSSLQGGKTQYF. The variable domain in full, with the rest retrieved from reference TRBV15 and TRBJ2-5, is DAMVIQNPRYQVTQFGKPVTLSCSQTLNHNVMYWYQQKSSQAPKLLFHYYDKDFNNEADTPDNFQSRRPNTSFCFLDIRSPGLGDTAMYLCATSSLQGGKTQYFGPGTRLLVL.

With regard to this clonotype: A much larger clone sits a single nucleotide away, making a read error possible. The rearrangement uses TRBV5-1 and TRBJ2-5, with D possibly TRBD2 on 6 matching bases. CDR3 size: 13 residues. CDR1 and CDR2 from the germline V gene are SGHRS and YFSETQ. For the CDR3, the DNA is TGCGCCAGCAGCCTTTCGGGGAGGCAGACCCAGTGCTTC. It codes for CASSLSGRQTQCF.

The chain recombines TRBV29-1 with TRBJ2-1, with 10 bases aligning to TRBD2. The CDR3 sequence is 16 residues long. After removal of 1 base from V and 9 bases from J, the junction contained 12 bases not matched to a gene. Germline CDR1 is SQVTM and CDR2 is ANQGSEA. In nucleotides, the CDR3 is TGCAGCGTTGAAGGTATGGTAGCGGGAGGTCGAGTTGAGCAGTTCTTC. Residues: CSVEGMVAGGRVEQFF.

Many counts were recorded for this clonotype. The chain recombines TRBV5-1 with TRBJ2-7; 7 bases fit TRBD1. V gave up 4 bases and J gave up 7 bases; unmatched junction bases: 14. The CDR3 extends over 15 amino acids. CDR1 is SGHRS and CDR2 is YFSETQ in the germline V gene. The CDR3 DNA reads TGCGCCAGCAGCGTCGGGACAGCCTCGTCGGGGGAGCAGTACTTC. Translation gives CASSVGTASSGEQYF.

This clonotype was seen a handful of times. The chain couples TRBV6-1 to TRBJ1-2; 9 nucleotides line up with TRBD1. Losses at the gene ends were 6 bases for V and 1 base for J; bases not matched to a gene: 6. The CDR3 length is 15 residues. CDR1 is MNHNS, CDR2 SASEGT, per germline. CDR3 in amino acids: CASRNTGGVNYGYTF. The CDR3 region has the DNA TGTGCCAGCAGGAATACAGGGGGCGTTAACTATGGCTACACCTTC.

CDR3 nucleotides: TGCGCCAGCAGCGATGGAGTCCTTGGGGGCTACACCTTC. Protein product: CASSDGVLGGYTF. This rearrangement joins TRBV5-1 to TRBJ1-2; D remains unclear. Germline V lookup: CDR1 SGHRS, CDR2 YFSETQ. V was cut by 4 bases and J by 8 bases, with 15 bases left in between. The CDR3 has 13 residues.

This clonotype was recorded at least ten times. The V and J genes are TRBV7-8 and TRBJ2-5; D is unresolved. V was pared by 5 bases and J by 2 bases, with 12 bases between. From germline, CDR1 is SGHVS and CDR2 FQNEAQ. This CDR3 contains 14 residues. CDR3 in amino acids: CASSQTGPQETQYF. CDR3 DNA: TGTGCCAGCAGCCAAACCGGACCACAAGAGACCCAGTACTTC.

This clonotype was detected many times. The chain recombines TRBV3-1 with TRBJ1-5, with D unresolved. The CDR3 covers 12 residues. CDR1 and CDR2 from the germline V gene are LGHDT and YNNKEL (reference sequence). With 1 base removed from V and 10 bases from J, the gap between germline ends came to 8 bases. The CDR3 loop is CASSQGPYPQHF. CDR3 nucleotide sequence: TGTGCCAGCAGCCAAGGCCCTTATCCCCAGCATTTT.

This clonotype was seen just once. This rearrangement joins TRBV7-9 to TRBJ1-2; D gene uncertain. Germline V gene sequence: CDR1 SEHNR, CDR2 FQNEAQ (reference sequence). V lost 1 base and J lost 3, with 6 bases in between. The CDR3 contains 13 residues. The CDR3 DNA reads as TGTGCCAGCAGCTTAGATTATGACTATGGCTACACCTTC. It yields the protein CASSLDYDYGYTF. Using reference TRBV7-9 and TRBJ1-2 for the parts outside the CDR3, the full variable domain is DTGVSQNPRHKITKRGQNVTFRCDPISEHNRLYWYRQTLGQGPEFLTYFQNEAQLEKSRLLSDRFSAERPKGSFSTLEIQRTEQGDSAMYLCASSLDYDYGYTFGSGTRLTVV.

In regard to this clonotype: Just one base apart from a much larger clone, this may be a read error. The genes are TRBV7-3 and TRBJ2-7; D uncertain. The V gene lost 5 bases and the J gene lost 6 bases, with 20 bases spanning the gap. This CDR3 comprises 15 residues. Germline V gives CDR1 SGHTA, CDR2 FQGTGA. The CDR3 region has the DNA TGTGCCAGCAGCCAACTTCCTACCATAGGGCGCGAGCAGTACTTC. This translates into CASSQLPTIGREQYF.

This chain links TRBV25-1 with TRBJ2-3; 12 bases agree with TRBD2. CDR3 length: 17 residues. Germline V gene data show CDR1 as MGHDK and CDR2 as SYGVNS. Unmatched junction bases numbered 17, after V lost 8 bases and J lost 8 bases. The CDR3 loop is CASSPPGLAGGLGTQYF. The CDR3 bases are TGTGCCAGCTCACCACCGGGCCTAGCGGGAGGGCTCGGTACGCAGTATTTT.

Comment on this clonotype: Mismatch with germline at one junction end may stem from a read error. The chain joins TRBV6-1 to TRBJ1-4, with no clear D. This CDR3 has 12 residues. Germline-derived CDR1 and CDR2 are MNHNS and SASEGT. The chain's CDR3 is CASSPGNERLFF. DNA of the CDR3: TGTGCCAGCAGCCCGGGGAATGAAAGACTGTTTTTT.

This chain uses TRBV15 with TRBJ2-7; 8 bases are shared with TRBD1. The ends lost 1 base at V and 2 bases at J; junction bases unmatched: 1. Germline CDR1 LNHNV, CDR2 YYDKDF (reference sequence). The length of the CDR3 is 14 residues. The chain's CDR3 is CATSRAGQAYEQYF. The CDR3 region has the DNA TGTGCCACCAGCAGAGCGGGACAGGCCTACGAGCAGTACTTC.

The table lists this clonotype with many counts. V gene TRBV9 combines with J gene TRBJ2-1; D may be TRBD2 (6 bases). Trimming pared 0 bases from V and 2 bases from J, leaving 9 bases between. Germline V lookup: CDR1 SGDLS, CDR2 YYNGEE. The length of the CDR3 is 15 residues. CDR3 bases: TGTGCCAGCAGCGTAGGGCGGGGCCCCTACAATGAGCAGTTCTTC. Translation: CASSVGRGPYNEQFF. The complete variable domain, with remaining parts taken from reference TRBV9 and TRBJ2-1, reads DSGVTQTPKHLITATGQRVTLRCSPRSGDLSVYWYQQSLDQGLQFLIQYYNGEERAKGNILERFSAQQFPDLHSELNLSSLELGDSALYFCASSVGRGPYNEQFFGPGTRLTVL.

This clonotype occurred many times. The chain has TRBV20-1 and TRBJ1-4; the D is unclear. The CDR3 is made up of 14 amino acids. Trimming shortened V by 0 bases and J by 7 bases, and 12 bases separated the two germline ends. Germline V CDR1 and CDR2: DFQATT, SNEGSKA (reference sequence). CDR3 bases: TGCAGTGCTAGAGAAGGGAGATTAGGTGAAAAACTGTTTTTT. It encodes CSAREGRLGEKLFF.

This sequence joins TRBV20-1 and TRBJ2-7, with D possibly TRBD1 on 6 matching bases. The CDR3 has 11 residues. Trimming shortened V by 6 bases and J by 6 bases, and 12 bases separated the two germline ends. Germline CDR1 and CDR2: DFQATT and SNEGSKA (reference sequence). This CDR3 reads CSAKQGSEQYF. Here the CDR3 DNA reads TGCAGTGCAAAACAGGGCTCCGAGCAGTACTTC.

A note on this clonotype: The DNA is left out, because the CDR3 cannot be placed on it with certainty; the CDR3 is given as TCRdb lists it. J is TRBJ1-5 and V is TRBV10-1. The CDR3 spans 16 residues, counting both ends. Germline loops: CDR1 WNHNN, CDR2 SYGVQD (reference sequence). CDR3 sequence: CASIGGGFLWTRHQHF.

This clonotype was found a few times. This sequence may be a read error, since a much larger clone differs from it by one base. The rearrangement uses TRBV2 and TRBJ2-4; D not certain. The CDR3 runs 15 residues. Germline CDR1 reads SNHLY; CDR2 reads FYNNEI. V was pared by 2 bases and J by 0 bases, with 8 bases between. As DNA, the CDR3 is TGTGCCAGCAGTGAATTGGGGTTAGCCAAAAACATTCAGTACTTC. This translates into CASSELGLAKNIQYF. Full variable domain (missing parts from reference TRBV2 and TRBJ2-4): EPEVTQTPSHQVTQMGQEVILRCVPISNHLYFYWYRQILGQKVEFLVSFYNNEISEKSEIFDDQFSVERPDGSNFTLKIRSTKLEDSAMYFCASSELGLAKNIQYFGAGTRLSVL.

V gene TRBV5-6 combines with J gene TRBJ1-1, with D possibly matching TRBD1 (5 bases). The CDR3 spans 15 residues. CDR1 and CDR2 (germline): SGHDT, YYEEEE. V gave up 0 bases and J gave up 3 bases, with 12 bases separating them. CDR3 DNA: TGTGCCAGCAGCTTGGGGGGGATCCGGGACACTGAAGCTTTCTTT. Its protein is CASSLGGIRDTEAFF.

This chain joins TRBV12-3 or TRBV12-4 and TRBJ2-7; D remains ambiguous. Trimming stripped 3 bases from V and 6 bases from J, with 6 bases between. CDR3 length: 11 amino acids. CDR3 nucleotides: TGTGCCAGCAGTTTTCTGGGCGAGCAGTACTTC. Protein: CASSFLGEQYF.

This chain connects TRBV11-2 to TRBJ1-2; D perhaps matches TRBD1 (6 bases). This CDR3 region has 16 residues. Germline CDR1 and CDR2: SGHAT and FQNNGV. V lost 3 bases and J 4 bases, leaving 18 bases between the germline ends. Here the CDR3 DNA reads TGTGCCAGCAGCTTTGGTCCCAGGACAGCTGGCTATGGCTACACCTTC. Protein product: CASSFGPRTAGYGYTF.

The chain combines TRBV7-3 with TRBJ2-7; D may correspond to TRBD1 or TRBD2 (5 bases each). The CDR3 is 14 amino acids. V was cut by 1 base and J by 4 bases, with 11 bases left in between. The germline CDR1 and CDR2 sequences are SGHTA and FQGTGA. DNA for the CDR3: TGTGCCAGCAGCTTAAACGGGGCATCGTACGAGCAGTACTTC. Residues: CASSLNGASYEQYF.